The 8 T cell receptor beta chains in this list originate from one sample, sequenced in a study of cytomegalovirus exposure and HLA in healthy donors. Amplification used 60 Vbeta primers and 13 Jbeta primers. The assay was immunoSEQ multiplex PCR, and TCRdb's table has in-frame clones only and misses some. The sample gives 200,000 or so clones, 65% to 85% of which show up once; roughly 0.75% is in the top ten. Sample: PBMCs. These receptors came from a boy between 2 and 10 years old in good health and CMV-seronegative.

The rearrangement links TRBV6-5 to TRBJ1-3; 7 bases line up with TRBD1. Germline V CDR1 and CDR2: MNHEY, SVGAGI. The J segment lost 2 bases and the V segment lost 1 base, leaving 2 bases of the junction unmatched. The CDR3 runs 15 residues. The CDR3 reads CASSYFQGAGNTIYF. The CDR3 DNA reads as TGTGCCAGCAGTTACTTTCAGGGGGCTGGAAACACCATATATTTT.

About this clone: The sample holds other DNA sequences that translate to the same CDR3. The J gene is TRBJ2-7, the V gene TRBV11-2; 10 bases agree with TRBD1. This CDR3 region has 14 residues. Germline CDR1 and CDR2: SGHAT and FQNNGV. The trim removed 3 bases at V and 2 bases at J, leaving 1 base unmatched. The CDR3 region has the DNA TGTGCCAGCAGCTTGGGGACAGGGGCCTACGAGCAGTACTTC. Encoded protein: CASSLGTGAYEQYF.

The V call is TRBV7-6, the J call TRBJ2-1, with TRBD2 matching 11 bases. The V gene end was trimmed by 3 bases and the J gene end by 11 bases; junction bases not matched to a gene: 9. The CDR3 is 15 amino acids. The germline V gene encodes CDR1 SGHVS and CDR2 FNYEAQ. DNA of the CDR3: TGTGCCAGCAGCTTTTCCCCTAGCGGGGGGCTACAGCAGTTCTTC. Translating gives CASSFSPSGGLQQFF.

A single count supports this clone. V usage is TRBV19 and J usage is TRBJ2-7; D might be TRBD1 (5 bases). The length of the CDR3 is 15 residues. Trimming cost V 3 bases and J 3 bases, with 15 bases left between them. Germline V gene data show CDR1 as LNHDA and CDR2 as SQIVND (reference sequence). The CDR3: CASSMTVDSHYEQYF. For the CDR3, the DNA is TGTGCCAGTAGTATGACCGTAGACAGCCACTACGAGCAGTACTTC.

The genes are TRBV28 and TRBJ2-3, with a weak D call TRBD2 (6 bases). The V gene's germline CDR1 is MDHEN and CDR2 SYDVKM. CDR3 size: 15 residues. V lost 4 bases and J lost 3, with 14 bases in between. The CDR3, as DNA: TGTGCCAGCAGTTACCCCTCCGGGGGTACAGATACGCAGTATTTT. This sequence encodes CASSYPSGGTDTQYF.

V usage is TRBV29-1 and J usage is TRBJ1-2; possibly TRBD1 for D (6 bases). Germline V gene data show CDR1 as SQVTM and CDR2 as ANQGSEA. V was cut by 5 bases and J by 4 bases, with 17 bases left in between. This CDR3 region has 14 residues. CDR3 bases: TGCAGCGTTCGCGACCAAGGGGGTTCCTATGGCTACACCTTC. It translates to CSVRDQGGSYGYTF. The full variable domain, with the rest looked up from reference TRBV29-1 and TRBJ1-2, is SAVISQKPSRDICQRGTSLTIQCQVDSQVTMMFWYRQQPGQSLTLIATANQGSEATYESGFVIDKFPISRPNLTFSTLTVSNMSPEDSSIYLCSVRDQGGSYGYTFGSGTRLTVV.

The chain combines TRBV27 with TRBJ2-1; 7 bases line up with TRBD1. Germline lookup yields CDR1 MNHEY and CDR2 SMNVEV (reference sequence). The V gene end was trimmed by 5 bases and the J gene end by 1 base; junction bases not matched to a gene: 2. The CDR3 contains 14 residues. The CDR3 DNA is TGTGCCAGCAGTATGACAGGGTCCTACAATGAGCAGTTCTTC. Translating gives CASSMTGSYNEQFF.

The V call is TRBV2, the J call TRBJ1-2; D is possibly TRBD1 (5 bases). This CDR3 spans 17 amino acids. Trimming left V 8 bases short and J 7 bases short, with 29 bases between. Germline V gene lookup returns CDR1 SNHLY and CDR2 FYNNEI. The CDR3 spells CASEYTASATVAGGYTF. For the CDR3, the DNA is TGTGCCAGCGAGTATACAGCATCAGCGACAGTAGCGGGTGGCTACACCTTC.